Listed below are T cell receptor beta chains from one sample, sequenced in a study of early T cells in non-severe SARS-CoV-2 infection. TCRdb re-analysed the 5' RACE reads in MiXCR, keeping a single row per CDR3 protein. The profile covers over 45,000 distinct CDR3 sequences, with roughly 7.8% appearing a single time and about 11% taken by the ten largest. The specimen comprised whole blood, sampled at baseline. The receptors here all came from an adult who was a healthcare worker with PCR-confirmed SARS-CoV-2 infection or an uninfected control (not recorded which). The CDR3 runs from the conserved cysteine through the conserved F or W. Fields, in order: V gene, J gene, clone size, D gene, CDR3 protein, CDR3 DNA. A D gene is named only where the DNA matches it firmly. The listing skips clone size in some rows; elsewhere it reads once, few, many or a size class.

TRBV7-2,TRBJ2-2,few,NA,CASSLAGTATGELFF,TGTGCCAGCAGCTTAGCGGGGACGGCCACCGGGGAGCTGTTTTTT
TRBV28,TRBJ1-4,few,TRBD1,CASSFRDRGFEKLFF,TGTGCCAGCAGTTTTAGGGACAGGGGGTTTGAAAAACTGTTTTTT
TRBV4-3,TRBJ2-1,many,TRBD2,CASSQEGSLASGKQFF,TGCGCCAGCAGCCAAGAAGGATCCCTGGCTAGCGGTAAGCAGTTCTTC
TRBV27,TRBJ2-7,NA,NA,CASSFSVSYEQYF,TGTGCCAGCAGTTTTAGCGTTTCCTACGAGCAGTACTTC
TRBV3-1,TRBJ2-6,NA,NA,CASSQVYGGISGANVLTF,TGTGCCAGCAGCCAAGTATATGGAGGGATCTCTGGGGCCAACGTCCTGACTTTC
TRBV7-2,TRBJ2-1,few,TRBD1,CASSGQQGKLLGPTRIYSEQFF,TGTGCCAGCAGCGGACAACAGGGGAAGCTCCTTGGACCGACCCGTATTTACAGTGAGCAGTTCTTC
TRBV20-1,TRBJ2-7,many,NA,CSARAPDTRLSYEQYF,TGCAGTGCTAGAGCTCCAGACACGAGACTTTCCTACGAGCAGTACTTC
TRBV7-6,TRBJ2-5,NA,NA,CASSLVVQETQYF,TGTGCCAGCAGCTTAGTGGTACAAGAGACCCAGTACTTC
TRBV10-3,TRBJ2-5,few,TRBD1,CAISGGTGEETQYF,TGTGCCATCAGTGGGGGGACAGGGGAAGAGACCCAGTACTTC
TRBV20-1,TRBJ2-1,NA,TRBD2,CSAPTSGRARSYNEQFF,TGCAGTGCCCCGACTAGCGGGAGGGCCCGATCCTACAATGAGCAGTTCTTC
TRBV30,TRBJ2-7,few,NA,CAWSVVGLRYEQYF,TGTGCCTGGAGTGTAGTGGGGCTTCGGTACGAGCAGTACTTC
TRBV29-1,TRBJ2-7,NA,TRBD1,CSVGDRAPYEQYF,TGCAGCGTTGGAGACAGGGCCCCCTACGAGCAGTACTTC
TRBV11-2,TRBJ2-7,NA,NA,CASSVMWDFAYEQYF,TGTGCCAGCAGCGTAATGTGGGACTTTGCCTACGAGCAGTACTTC
TRBV10-2,TRBJ2-2,many,NA,CASGDGEKWTGELFF,TGCGCCAGCGGGGACGGGGAGAAGTGGACCGGGGAGCTGTTTTTT
TRBV10-3,TRBJ1-3,NA,NA,CAISESEQASGNTIYF,TGTGCCATCAGTGAGTCGGAGCAGGCCTCTGGAAACACCATATATTTT
TRBV4-1,TRBJ2-7,many,NA,CASSQSITNSYEQYF,TGCGCCAGCAGCCAAAGTATCACAAACTCCTACGAGCAGTACTTC
TRBV25-1,TRBJ1-2,many,NA,CASSDRPRGYGYTF,TGTGCCAGCAGTGACAGGCCACGGGGCTATGGCTACACCTTC
TRBV20-1,TRBJ1-5,many,NA,CSARRQEEGNQPQHF,TGCAGTGCCAGAAGACAGGAGGAAGGCAATCAGCCCCAGCATTTT